This T cell receptor beta chain derives from a study of spatial heterogeneity in lung cancer. Study-level points and caveats: Blood showed ubiquitous tumor TCRs more often at resection than at routine follow-up.

CDR3 length equals 11 residues. Germline CDR1 DFQATT, CDR2 SNEGSKA (reference sequence). Trimming stripped 4 bases from V and 4 bases from J, with 7 bases between. This clonotype was observed a few times. The antigen is not known. TCRdb used MiXCR to reprocess the 5' RACE reads, holding one entry per CDR3 protein. The sample has about 94,000 distinct CDR3 sequences; around 19% are singletons. The time point here: blood at routine non-recurrence follow-up after resection. Tumor, nontumor lung or frozen PBMC supplied whole RNA, sequenced without sorting. The sample here was PBMCs, taken at follow-up. This TCR came from a male donor with early-stage non-small cell lung cancer. This rearrangement joins TRBV20-1 to TRBJ1-2, with unresolved D. The chain's CDR3 is CSATASYGYTF. The CDR3 DNA follows: TGCAGTGCTACAGCGAGCTATGGCTACACCTTC.